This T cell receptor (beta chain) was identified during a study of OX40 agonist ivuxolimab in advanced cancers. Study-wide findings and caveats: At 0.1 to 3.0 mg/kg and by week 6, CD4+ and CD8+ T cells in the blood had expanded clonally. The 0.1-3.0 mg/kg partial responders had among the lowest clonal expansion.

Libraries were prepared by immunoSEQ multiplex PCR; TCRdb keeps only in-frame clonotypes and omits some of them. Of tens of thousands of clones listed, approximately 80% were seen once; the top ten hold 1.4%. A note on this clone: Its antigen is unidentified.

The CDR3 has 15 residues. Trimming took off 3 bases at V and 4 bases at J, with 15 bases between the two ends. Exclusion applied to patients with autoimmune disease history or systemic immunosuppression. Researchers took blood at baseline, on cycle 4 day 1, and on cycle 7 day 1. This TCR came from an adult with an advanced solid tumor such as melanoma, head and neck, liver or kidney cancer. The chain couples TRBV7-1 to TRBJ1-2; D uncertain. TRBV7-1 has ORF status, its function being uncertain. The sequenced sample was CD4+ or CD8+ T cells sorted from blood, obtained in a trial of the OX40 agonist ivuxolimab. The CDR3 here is CASSSRVAGSYGYTF. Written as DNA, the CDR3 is TGTGCCAGCAGCTCCCGGGTGGCAGGTAGCTATGGCTACACCTTC.